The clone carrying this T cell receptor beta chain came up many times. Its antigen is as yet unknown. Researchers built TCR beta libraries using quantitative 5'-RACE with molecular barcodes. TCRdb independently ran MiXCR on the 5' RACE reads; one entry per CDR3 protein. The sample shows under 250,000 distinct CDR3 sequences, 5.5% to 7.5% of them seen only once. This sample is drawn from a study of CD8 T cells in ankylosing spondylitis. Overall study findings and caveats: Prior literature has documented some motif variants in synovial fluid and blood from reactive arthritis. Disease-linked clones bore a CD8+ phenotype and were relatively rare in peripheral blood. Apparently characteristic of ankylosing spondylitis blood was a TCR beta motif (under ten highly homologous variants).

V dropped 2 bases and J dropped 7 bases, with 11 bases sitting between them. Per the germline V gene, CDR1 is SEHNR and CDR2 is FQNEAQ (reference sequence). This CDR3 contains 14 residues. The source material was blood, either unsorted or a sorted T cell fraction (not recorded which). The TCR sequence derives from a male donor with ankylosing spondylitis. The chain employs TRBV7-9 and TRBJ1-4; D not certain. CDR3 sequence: CASSLIMSGEKLFF. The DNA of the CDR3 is TGTGCCAGCAGCTTAATCATGAGCGGTGAAAAACTGTTTTTT.